These 9 T cell receptor beta chains were all obtained from the same sample, sequenced in a study of CD8 T cells in ankylosing spondylitis. TCRdb redid the calling of the 5' RACE reads with MiXCR, one entry per CDR3 protein. The sample lists approximately 220,000 distinct CDR3 sequences; 10% were seen once. The sample comprised blood, either unsorted or a sorted T cell fraction (not recorded which). Source of these receptors: a male donor with ankylosing spondylitis or in good health (not recorded which).

This clonotype was seen many times. V gene TRBV5-1 combines with J gene TRBJ2-1; D possibly corresponds to TRBD1 (5 bases). CDR1 and CDR2 (germline): SGHRS, YFSETQ. Deletions cut 0 bases from V and 5 bases from J, with 9 bases between. This CDR3 has 14 residues. For the CDR3, the DNA is TGCGCCAGCAGCTTGGCACAGGCCGACAATGAGCAGTTCTTC. Its translation: CASSLAQADNEQFF.

This clonotype was observed many times. The genes are TRBV4-2 and TRBJ2-2; tentative D call: TRBD2 (6 bases). This CDR3 comprises 17 residues. Trimming shortened V by 0 bases and J by 4 bases, and 15 bases separated the two germline ends. The germline CDR1 and CDR2 sequences are LGHNA and YNFKEQ. DNA for the CDR3: TGTGCCAGCAGCCAAGATGGTGGAGGGTCGAGCACCGGGGAGCTGTTTTTT. This sequence encodes CASSQDGGGSSTGELFF.

This clonotype occurred a few times. This chain links TRBV25-1 with TRBJ2-5; perhaps TRBD1 as D (6 bases). This CDR3 has 15 residues. Per the germline V gene, CDR1 is MGHDK and CDR2 is SYGVNS. Between the trimmed V and J ends, which lost 1 base and 4 bases, there was a span of 13 bases. Written as DNA, the CDR3 is TGTGCCAGCAGTGAATTGCCAGGGGACGCAGAGACCCAGTACTTC. This codes for CASSELPGDAETQYF.

This clonotype was seen at least ten times. DNA for the CDR3: TGTGCCAGCAGTTTCTTGGGTCTGGGGGAAGGGTCCGGGGAGCTGTTTTTT. It translates to CASSFLGLGEGSGELFF. V and J are TRBV12-3 or TRBV12-4 and TRBJ2-2; D might be TRBD1 or TRBD2, each matching 5 bases. V shed 3 bases and J shed 6 bases, with 20 bases lying between them. This CDR3 is 17 amino acids long.

This clonotype was detected only a few times. CDR3: CASSAKGAQGYNEQFF. In DNA, the CDR3 is TGTGCCAGCAGCGCCAAGGGCGCGCAGGGCTACAATGAGCAGTTCTTC. V and J are TRBV7-6 and TRBJ2-1; a weak D match, TRBD1 (5 bases). CDR3 size: 16 residues. V lost 5 bases to trimming and J lost 3 bases, with 17 bases between them. Germline V lookup: CDR1 SGHVS, CDR2 FNYEAQ.

Concerning this clonotype: Since a much larger clone is just one base distant, this may be a read error. The chain joins TRBV29-1 to TRBJ2-2; D gene uncertain. The CDR3 covers 13 residues. Germline lookup yields CDR1 SQVTM and CDR2 ANQGSEA. Trimming removed 5 bases at V and 6 bases at J, with 13 bases between. CDR3 amino acids: CSVKTVHAGELFF. As DNA, the CDR3 is TGCAGCGTTAAAACGGTCCACGCCGGGGAGCTGTTTTTT.

The table lists this clonotype with many counts. The DNA of the CDR3 is TGTGCCAGCAGCTTAGAATACACCGGGGAGCTGTTTTTT. Translation gives CASSLEYTGELFF. The chain uses TRBV11-2 and TRBJ2-2; no clear D gene. Germline V CDR1 and CDR2: SGHAT, FQNNGV. Deletions cut 0 bases from V and 3 bases from J, with 2 bases between. CDR3 size: 13 residues. Drawing the rest from reference TRBV11-2 and TRBJ2-2, the complete variable domain is EAGVAQSPRYKIIEKRQSVAFWCNPISGHATLYWYQQILGQGPKLLIQFQNNGVVDDSQLPKDRFSAERLKGVDSTLKIQPAKLEDSAVYLCASSLEYTGELFFGEGSRLTVL.

This clonotype was counted a few times. The V gene is TRBV5-1, the J gene TRBJ2-3; no clear D. The CDR3 runs 14 residues. The germline CDR1 and CDR2 sequences are SGHRS and YFSETQ. Between the trimmed V and J ends, which lost 2 bases and 3 bases, there was a span of 10 bases. As DNA, the CDR3 is TGCGCCAGCAGCTTTCTTGGGGTGACAGATACGCAGTATTTT. It yields the protein CASSFLGVTDTQYF.

The rearrangement links TRBV7-6 to TRBJ2-7, with D uncertain. Germline assignment: CDR1 SGHVS and CDR2 FNYEAQ. V lost 1 base and J lost 1, with 8 bases in between. There are 14 residues in the CDR3. The CDR3 DNA is TGTGCCAGCAGCTTAGTTGGAGAATCCTACGAGCAGTACTTC. Protein product: CASSLVGESYEQYF. Filled out from reference TRBV7-6 and TRBJ2-7, the complete variable domain reads GAGVSQSPRYKVTKRGQDVALRCDPISGHVSLYWYRQALGQGPEFLTYFNYEAQQDKSGLPNDRFSAERPEGSISTLTIQRTEQRDSAMYRCASSLVGESYEQYFGPGTRLTVT.